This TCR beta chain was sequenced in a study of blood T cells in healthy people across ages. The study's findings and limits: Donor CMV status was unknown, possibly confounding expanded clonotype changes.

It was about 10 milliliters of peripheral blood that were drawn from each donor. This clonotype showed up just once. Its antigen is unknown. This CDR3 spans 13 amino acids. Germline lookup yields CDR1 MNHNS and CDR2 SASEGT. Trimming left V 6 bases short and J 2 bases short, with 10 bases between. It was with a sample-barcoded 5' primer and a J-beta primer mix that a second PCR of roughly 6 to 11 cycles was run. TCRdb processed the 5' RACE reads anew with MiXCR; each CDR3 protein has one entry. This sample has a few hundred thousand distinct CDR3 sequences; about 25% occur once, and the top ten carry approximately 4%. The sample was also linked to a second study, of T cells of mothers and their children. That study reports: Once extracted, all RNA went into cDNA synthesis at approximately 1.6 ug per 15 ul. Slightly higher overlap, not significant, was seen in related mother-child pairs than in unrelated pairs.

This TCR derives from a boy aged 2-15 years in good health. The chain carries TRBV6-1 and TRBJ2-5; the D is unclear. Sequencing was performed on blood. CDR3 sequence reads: CASRVLSQETQYF. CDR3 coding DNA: TGTGCCAGCAGGGTACTTAGTCAAGAGACCCAGTACTTC.